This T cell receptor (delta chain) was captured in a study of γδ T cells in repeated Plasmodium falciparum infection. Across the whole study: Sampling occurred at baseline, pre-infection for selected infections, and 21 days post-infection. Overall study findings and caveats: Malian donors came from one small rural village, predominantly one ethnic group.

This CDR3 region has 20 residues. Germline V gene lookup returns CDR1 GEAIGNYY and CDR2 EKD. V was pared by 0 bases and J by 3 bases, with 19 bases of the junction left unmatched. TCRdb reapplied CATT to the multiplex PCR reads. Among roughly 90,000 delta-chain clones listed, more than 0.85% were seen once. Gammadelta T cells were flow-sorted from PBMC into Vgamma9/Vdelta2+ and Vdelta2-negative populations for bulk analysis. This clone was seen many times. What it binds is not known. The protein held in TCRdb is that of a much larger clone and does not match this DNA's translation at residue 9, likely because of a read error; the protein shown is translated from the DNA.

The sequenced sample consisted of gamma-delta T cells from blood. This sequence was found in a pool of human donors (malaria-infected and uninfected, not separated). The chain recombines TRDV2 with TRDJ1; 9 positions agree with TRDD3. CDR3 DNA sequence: TGTGCCTGTGACACCGTAGGTCCTAGGGGATACGAAAGGCTTTCCGATAAACTCATCTTT. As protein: CACDTVGPRGYERLSDKLIF.